This T cell receptor beta chain was observed in a study of cytomegalovirus exposure and HLA in healthy donors. Findings and limits, study-wide: Using the classifier, cytomegalovirus status was reportedly diagnosed with high specificity and sensitivity. Earlier findings revealed that most TCR beta V segments proved productive either about 90% or about 30% of the time.

This PCR relied on a set of 60 Vbeta primers and 13 Jbeta primers. Assay: immunoSEQ multiplex PCR; the TCRdb copy retains only in-frame clones and omits some. The table records roughly 150,000 clones, about 85% of them present only once. With respect to this clone: No antigen is known for it.

The CDR3 has 17 residues. In germline, CDR1 is MGHRA, CDR2 YSYEKL. The V segment lost 4 bases and the J segment 9 bases; nucleotides outside the gene matches: 17. This TCR came from a young woman in good health and CMV-seronegative. The source material was PBMCs. This chain links TRBV4-1 with TRBJ2-1; 8 bases are shared with TRBD2. CDR3 in DNA: TGCGCCAGCAGCCCATCCTCAGGAGCGGGGGTGGGCTGTGAGCAGTTCTTC. It yields the protein CASSPSSGAGVGCEQFF.